A single sample gave rise to the 25 T cell receptor beta chains below, sequenced in a study of response to subunit inactivated influenza vaccine. Via MiXCR, TCRdb re-called the RT-PCR reads, giving one row per CDR3 protein. The data hold under 950,000 distinct CDR3 sequences, with approximately 21% observed a single time. Source: PBMCs from blood, taken about 5 days after vaccination. All receptors derive from a man aged 50 or older who received an inactivated influenza vaccine.

This clonotype was observed a handful of times. The chain combines TRBV2 with TRBJ2-7, with D possibly TRBD1 on 6 matching bases. Germline-derived CDR1 and CDR2 are SNHLY and FYNNEI. Trimming took 4 bases from V and 3 from J, leaving 13 bases between them. CDR3 length: 14 residues. CDR3 DNA sequence: TGTGCCAGCAGTGGTATCCAGGGGAACTACGAGCAGTACTTC. The encoded protein is CASSGIQGNYEQYF.

This clonotype showed up just a few times. The V and J genes are TRBV20-1 and TRBJ1-5; weak D call: TRBD1 (5 bases). The germline V and J ends were trimmed by 3 bases and 3 bases, with 9 bases remaining between them. In germline, CDR1 is DFQATT, CDR2 SNEGSKA (reference sequence). The CDR3 is 13 amino acids. DNA of the CDR3: TGCAGTGCTAGTGGGGGAACCAATCAGCCCCAGCATTTT. As protein: CSASGGTNQPQHF.

This chain links TRBV24-1 with TRBJ1-2; D gene ambiguous. The length of the CDR3 is 12 residues. V was cut by 6 bases and J by 5 bases, with 9 bases left in between. Germline lookup yields CDR1 KGHDR and CDR2 SFDVKD. CDR3 nucleotide sequence: TGTGCCACCAGTAATGGCGCTTATGGCTACACCTTC. Residues: CATSNGAYGYTF.

Only a few counts were recorded for this clonotype. The V and J genes are TRBV6-1 and TRBJ1-5; weak D call: TRBD1 (5 bases). The V end was cut by 1 base, the J end by 7 bases, with 11 bases between. CDR1 is MNHNS and CDR2 is SASEGT in the germline V gene. CDR3 length equals 14 residues. CDR3 amino acids: CASSEGAGLQPQHF. Here the CDR3 DNA reads TGTGCCAGCAGTGAAGGTGCAGGGTTACAGCCCCAGCATTTT.

This clonotype showed up many times. J is TRBJ1-3 and V is TRBV4-3; 7 bases line up with TRBD1. The CDR3 sequence is 16 residues long. In germline, CDR1 is LGHNA, CDR2 YSLEER. J gave up 2 bases and V 2 bases, and 6 bases lay outside the gene matches. This CDR3 is CASSQSPQGAGNTIYF. DNA for the CDR3: TGCGCCAGCAGCCAATCCCCCCAGGGGGCTGGAAACACCATATATTTT.

The chain combines TRBV15 with TRBJ2-1; 9 bases line up with TRBD1. Germline-derived CDR1 and CDR2 are LNHNV and YYDKDF (reference sequence). This CDR3 is 13 amino acids long. Trimming took 5 bases from V and 12 from J; bases not matched to a gene: 8. The DNA for the CDR3 is TGTGCCACCAGCGGCACACAGGGGGCAAGGCAGTTCTTC. Its translation is CATSGTQGARQFF.

Many counts were recorded for this clonotype. The J gene is TRBJ1-1, the V gene TRBV4-3, with D possibly being TRBD1 (6 bases). V lost 0 bases and J 2 bases, leaving 7 bases between the germline ends. From germline, CDR1 is LGHNA and CDR2 YSLEER. The CDR3 extends over 14 amino acids. Here the CDR3 reads CASSQDRGNTEAFF. CDR3 nucleotide sequence: TGCGCCAGCAGCCAAGACAGGGGCAACACTGAAGCTTTCTTT.

The CDR3 nucleotides are TGTGCCAGCAGCACGGGACAGAGTAATGGCTACACCTTC. It codes for CASSTGQSNGYTF. The chain links TRBV5-6 to TRBJ1-2; TRBD1 matches 7 bases. V lost 4 bases to trimming and J lost 6 bases; unmatched junction nucleotides: 6. Germline V gives CDR1 SGHDT, CDR2 YYEEEE. This CDR3 comprises 13 residues.

This clonotype was detected a few times. This chain links TRBV2 with TRBJ1-2; no clear D. This CDR3 spans 14 amino acids. Germline V CDR1 and CDR2: SNHLY, FYNNEI. Between the trimmed V and J ends, which lost 2 bases and 7 bases, there was a span of 14 bases. Here the CDR3 reads CASSESWGITGYTF. Written as DNA, the CDR3 is TGTGCCAGCAGTGAAAGCTGGGGTATCACTGGCTACACCTTC.

The chain couples TRBV14 to TRBJ2-1; D is unresolved. Germline CDR1 and CDR2: SGHDN and FVKESK. The CDR3 is made up of 15 amino acids. The ends were cut back, 5 bases at V and 7 bases at J, with 18 bases in the middle. The chain's CDR3 is CASSAFGPSGNEQFF. The CDR3 DNA reads as TGTGCCAGCAGCGCTTTCGGGCCATCAGGAAATGAGCAGTTCTTC. The variable domain in full, completed from reference TRBV14 and TRBJ2-1, reads EAGVTQFPSHSVIEKGQTVTLRCDPISGHDNLYWYRRVMGKEIKFLLHFVKESKQDESGMPNNRFLAERTGGTYSTLKVQPAELEDSGVYFCASSAFGPSGNEQFFGPGTRLTVL.

There are a few counts of this clonotype. The chain is built from TRBV20-1 and TRBJ1-6, with D perhaps TRBD1 (6 bases). This CDR3 is built from 15 residues. In germline, CDR1 is DFQATT, CDR2 SNEGSKA (reference sequence). Trimming took off 4 bases at V and 9 bases at J, with 19 bases between the two ends. CDR3 nucleotide sequence: TGCAGTGCTACACCCACAGGGCGTCGGTCTTCACCCCTCCACTTT. Translated, it gives CSATPTGRRSSPLHF.

This clonotype was seen a handful of times. The CDR3 sequence: CSARDLGISYEQYF. The DNA for the CDR3 is TGCAGTGCTAGAGATCTCGGTATCTCCTACGAGCAGTACTTC. The V and J genes are TRBV20-1 and TRBJ2-7; no reliable D call. This CDR3 is 14 amino acids long. Germline assignment: CDR1 DFQATT and CDR2 SNEGSKA (reference sequence). Trimming removed 0 bases at V and 0 bases at J, with 9 bases between.

This clonotype was recorded a few times. V is TRBV7-2 and J is TRBJ1-4; D gene uncertain. The ends were cut back, 2 bases at V and 4 bases at J, with 5 bases in the middle. This CDR3 is 13 amino acids long. Looked up from germline, CDR1 is SGHTA and CDR2 is FQGNSA. The CDR3 protein is CASSLWGNEKLFF. DNA of the CDR3: TGTGCCAGCAGCTTATGGGGTAATGAAAAACTGTTTTTT.

The J gene is TRBJ2-7, the V gene TRBV11-3, with D tentatively TRBD2 (6 bases). The ends were cut back, 6 bases at V and 2 bases at J, with 14 bases in the middle. Germline lookup yields CDR1 SGHNT and CDR2 YENEEA. This CDR3 region has 14 residues. The CDR3 nucleotides read TGTGCCAGCAGTATAGGTAGCGGACCCTACGAGCAGTACTTC. Amino acids: CASSIGSGPYEQYF.

This clonotype was counted a few times. The CDR3 nucleotides read TGTGCCAGCAGTCATTCGGAACGGGGGGCACGAGAGACCCAGTACTTC. The encoded protein is CASSHSERGARETQYF. The chain couples TRBV12-3 or TRBV12-4 to TRBJ2-5; a weak D match, TRBD2 (7 bases). V was clipped by 5 bases and J by 4 bases, with 20 bases between them. CDR3 length equals 16 residues.

V and J are TRBV7-2 and TRBJ1-2; tentative D call: TRBD1 (6 bases). CDR1 SGHTA and CDR2 FQGNSA come from the germline V gene. Trimming stripped 5 bases from V and 8 bases from J, with 12 bases between. The CDR3 sequence is 12 residues long. This CDR3 is CASSPDSSGYTF. The CDR3 DNA follows: TGTGCCAGCAGCCCGGACAGTTCCGGCTACACCTTC.

This rearrangement joins TRBV5-1 to TRBJ2-5; D unclear. Germline V gene data show CDR1 as SGHRS and CDR2 as YFSETQ. The CDR3 extends over 14 amino acids. The V end lost 0 bases, the J end lost 0 bases, and 6 bases lay between the germline ends. In nucleotides, the CDR3 is TGCGCCAGCAGCTTGGCCCGCTACCAAGAGACCCAGTACTTC. Translating gives CASSLARYQETQYF.

This clonotype was counted between two and nine times. This chain connects TRBV24-1 to TRBJ2-1; D gene unclear. This CDR3 has 15 residues. Trimming took off 4 bases at V and 0 bases at J, with 9 bases between the two ends. Germline CDR1 reads KGHDR; CDR2 reads SFDVKD. CDR3 nucleotides: TGTGCCACCAGTGACGACCTGAGCTCCTACAATGAGCAGTTCTTC. As protein: CATSDDLSSYNEQFF.

A few counts support this clonotype. The chain employs TRBV7-2 and TRBJ1-3, with 9 bases identical to TRBD1. J lost 2 bases, V lost 3 bases, and 8 bases had no gene match. The CDR3 sequence is 17 residues long. CDR1 is SGHTA, CDR2 FQGNSA, per germline. This chain's CDR3 is CASSFVEQGATGNTIYF. CDR3 nucleotide sequence: TGTGCCAGCAGCTTTGTAGAACAGGGGGCAACTGGAAACACCATATATTTT.

The CDR3 coding sequence is TGTGCCAGCAGCTCGTCGGGACAGGTCGGCAATGAGCAGTTCTTC. Translation gives CASSSSGQVGNEQFF. J is TRBJ2-1 and V is TRBV7-2; TRBD1 agrees at 8 bases. CDR1 and CDR2 (germline): SGHTA, FQGNSA. This CDR3 has 15 amino acids. The V segment lost 4 bases and the J segment 6 bases; nucleotides outside the gene matches: 8. The complete variable domain, with remaining parts taken from reference TRBV7-2 and TRBJ2-1, reads GAGVSQSPSNKVTEKGKDVELRCDPISGHTALYWYRQSLGQGLEFLIYFQGNSAPDKSGLPSDRFSAERTGGSVSTLTIQRTQQEDSAVYLCASSSSGQVGNEQFFGPGTRLTVL.

This clonotype has more than one count but fewer than ten. This chain connects TRBV7-6 to TRBJ2-5; 9 bases map to TRBD2. Germline V gene data show CDR1 as SGHVS and CDR2 as FNYEAQ. The length of the CDR3 is 16 residues. The junction had 11 bases not matched to a gene; V was cut back by 3 bases and J by 6 bases. The DNA for the CDR3 is TGTGCCAGCAGCTTTTCGAGGGGACTAGCTTCGAAGACCCAGTACTTC. This encodes CASSFSRGLASKTQYF.

The gene calls are TRBV12-3 or TRBV12-4 and TRBJ2-2, with D uncertain. V shed 6 bases and J shed 3 bases, with 20 bases lying between them. This CDR3 is 17 amino acids long. This CDR3 reads CASSIDKPGWDTGELFF. CDR3 nucleotides: TGTGCCAGCAGCATAGATAAGCCAGGTTGGGACACCGGGGAGCTGTTTTTT.

This clonotype was counted between two and nine times. V and J are TRBV5-1 and TRBJ2-5; TRBD1 is a possible D gene (7 bases). The CDR3 sequence is 17 residues long. The germline V and J ends were trimmed by 1 base and 2 bases, with 18 bases remaining between them. Germline CDR1 is SGHRS and CDR2 is YFSETQ. DNA for the CDR3: TGCGCCAGCAGCTTGTGGGGGGACAGAAGCAATCAAGAGACCCAGTACTTC. Amino acids: CASSLWGDRSNQETQYF.

V is TRBV7-9 and J is TRBJ2-1; D possibly uses TRBD1 or TRBD2 (5 bases each). CDR1 is SEHNR, CDR2 FQNEAQ, per germline (reference sequence). The V end lost 3 bases, the J end lost 6 bases, and 15 bases lay between the germline ends. CDR3 size: 15 residues. In nucleotides, the CDR3 is TGTGCCAGCAGCTTTGGGGGTATCCGGGCCAATGAGCAGTTCTTC. Protein: CASSFGGIRANEQFF.

DNA of the CDR3: TGTGCCAGCACCACAAACGCGGGAGGCGTCCTTAGCTCCTACGAGCAGTACTTC. Translation: CASTTNAGGVLSSYEQYF. The genes are TRBV11-1 and TRBJ2-7; 8 positions agree with TRBD2. The V gene's germline CDR1 is SGHAT and CDR2 FQDESV (reference sequence). Trimming removed 7 bases from V and 0 bases from J; junction bases left unmatched: 17. The CDR3 runs 18 residues.